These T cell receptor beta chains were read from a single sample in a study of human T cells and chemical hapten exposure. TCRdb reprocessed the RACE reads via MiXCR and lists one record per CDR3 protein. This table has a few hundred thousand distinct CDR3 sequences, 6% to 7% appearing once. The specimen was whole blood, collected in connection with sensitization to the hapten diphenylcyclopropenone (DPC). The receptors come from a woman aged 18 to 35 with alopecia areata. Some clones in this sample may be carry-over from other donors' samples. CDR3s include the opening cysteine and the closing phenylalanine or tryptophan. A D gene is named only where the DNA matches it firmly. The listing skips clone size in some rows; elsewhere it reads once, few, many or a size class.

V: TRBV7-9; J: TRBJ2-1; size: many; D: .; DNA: TGTGCCAGCAGCCCGTCAAAGGCCGCGGATGAGCAGTTCTTC; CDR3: CASSPSKAADEQFF
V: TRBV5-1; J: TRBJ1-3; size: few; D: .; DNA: TGCGCCAGCACTGAAGTCTCTGGAAACACCATATATTTT; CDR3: CASTEVSGNTIYF
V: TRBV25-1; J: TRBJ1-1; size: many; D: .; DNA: TGTGCCAGCAGTGCCCGGAGAGGGGCTTCGAGGACTGAAGCTTTCTTT; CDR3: CASSARRGASRTEAFF
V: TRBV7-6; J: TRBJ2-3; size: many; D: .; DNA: TGTGCCAGCAGCTTCTCGGGGGCGCGAGATACGCAGTATTTT; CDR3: CASSFSGARDTQYF
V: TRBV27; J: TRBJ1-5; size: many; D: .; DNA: TGTGCCAGCAGTTTATCTAGGGGGTATCAGCCCCAGCATTTT; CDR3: CASSLSRGYQPQHF
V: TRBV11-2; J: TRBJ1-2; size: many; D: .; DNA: TGTGCCAGCAGGCCGATGGGCCAGGGAAAGTATGGCTACACCTTC; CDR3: CASRPMGQGKYGYTF
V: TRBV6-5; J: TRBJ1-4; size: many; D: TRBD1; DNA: TGTGCCAGCAGTTACACAGGGGCTAATGAAAAACTGTTTTTT; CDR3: CASSYTGANEKLFF
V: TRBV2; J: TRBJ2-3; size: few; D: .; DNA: TGTGCCAGCAGTGCCGGGGGGCACACAGATACGCAGTATTTT; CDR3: CASSAGGHTDTQYF
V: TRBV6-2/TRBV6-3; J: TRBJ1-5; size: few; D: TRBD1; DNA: TGTGCCAGCAGTTATTCGGGACAGGGCTTCTATAGCAATCAGCCCCAGCATTTT; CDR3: CASSYSGQGFYSNQPQHF
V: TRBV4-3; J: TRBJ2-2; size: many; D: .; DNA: TGCGCCAGCAGCCAAGTTCCAGTTTCGGGCACCGGGGAGCTGTTTTTT; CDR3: CASSQVPVSGTGELFF
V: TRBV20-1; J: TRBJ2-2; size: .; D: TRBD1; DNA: TGCAGTGCTAGAGAGTGGGACAGGGGAAGAGGCGGGGAGCTGTTTTTT; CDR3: CSAREWDRGRGGELFF
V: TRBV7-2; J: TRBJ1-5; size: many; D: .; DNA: TGTGCCAGCAGCTTAGCGAAATTAGGTCAGCCCCAGCATTTT; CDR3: CASSLAKLGQPQHF
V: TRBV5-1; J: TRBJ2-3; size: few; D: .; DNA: TGCGCCAGCAGAAACGGGGACGGACTCACAGATACGCAGTATTTT; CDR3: CASRNGDGLTDTQYF
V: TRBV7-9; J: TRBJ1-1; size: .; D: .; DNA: TGTGCCAGCAGCTTAGTGCCTGAAGCTTTCTTT; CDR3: CASSLVPEAFF
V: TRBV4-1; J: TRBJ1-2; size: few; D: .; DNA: TGCGCCAGCAGCCAAGAGTCAGGCGTCTATGGCTACACCTTC; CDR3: CASSQESGVYGYTF
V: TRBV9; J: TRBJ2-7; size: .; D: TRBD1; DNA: TGTGCCAGCAGCCCGGGACAGATTTACTCCTACGAGCAGTACTTC; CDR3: CASSPGQIYSYEQYF
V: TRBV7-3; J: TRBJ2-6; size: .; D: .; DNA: TGTGCCAGCAGCTCCTCAGCCTCGGGGGCCAACGTCCTGACTTTC; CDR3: CASSSSASGANVLTF
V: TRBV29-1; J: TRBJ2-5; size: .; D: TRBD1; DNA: TGCAGCGTACGGGACAGCCAAGAGACCCAGTACTTC; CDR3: CSVRDSQETQYF
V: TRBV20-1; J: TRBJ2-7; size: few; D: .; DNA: TGCAGTGCTAGTGGTGGTTACAGCTCCTACGAGCAGTACTTC; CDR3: CSASGGYSSYEQYF
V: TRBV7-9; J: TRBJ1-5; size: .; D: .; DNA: TGTGCCAGCAGCTTAGATACCGGTCAGCCCCAGCATTTT; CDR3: CASSLDTGQPQHF
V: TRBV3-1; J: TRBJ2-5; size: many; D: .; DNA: TGTGCCAGCAGCCAAGTTTCAAGGATACAAGAGACCCAGTACTTC; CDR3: CASSQVSRIQETQYF
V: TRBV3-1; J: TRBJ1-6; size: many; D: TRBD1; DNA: TGTGCCAGCAGGGGGACAGACAGGGCAACAAATTCACCCCTCCACTTT; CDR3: CASRGTDRATNSPLHF
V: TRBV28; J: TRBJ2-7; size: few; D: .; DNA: TGTGCCAGCAAGAAACAGGGGGGGGACTACGAGCAGTACTTC; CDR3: CASKKQGGDYEQYF